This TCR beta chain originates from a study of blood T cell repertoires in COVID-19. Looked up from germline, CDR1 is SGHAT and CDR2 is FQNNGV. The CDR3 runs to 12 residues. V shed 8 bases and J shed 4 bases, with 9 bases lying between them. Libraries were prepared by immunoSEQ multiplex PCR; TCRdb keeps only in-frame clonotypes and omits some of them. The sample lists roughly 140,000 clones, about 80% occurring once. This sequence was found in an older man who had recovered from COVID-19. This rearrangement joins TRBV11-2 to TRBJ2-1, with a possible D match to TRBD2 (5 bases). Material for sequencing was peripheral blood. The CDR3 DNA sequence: TGTGCCAGCCGACGGGGTTACAATGAGCAGTTCTTC. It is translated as CASRRGYNEQFF.